These 2 T cell receptor beta chains were sequenced from one sample in a study of OX40 agonist ivuxolimab in advanced cancers. Method: immunoSEQ multiplex PCR; TCRdb's copy keeps in-frame clones and lacks some. The sample comprises 65,000 to 90,000 clones, approximately 90% of which are singletons, and approximately 11% rests with the top ten. Sequencing was performed on CD4+ or CD8+ T cells sorted from blood, taken in a trial of the OX40 agonist ivuxolimab. Every receptor here comes from an adult with an advanced solid tumor such as melanoma, head and neck, liver or kidney cancer.

The rearrangement joins TRBV29-1 to TRBJ1-4, with 10 nucleotides matching TRBD1. With V trimmed by 0 bases and J by 13 bases, 11 bases remained unmatched. CDR3 length equals 15 residues. Germline CDR1 reads SQVTM; CDR2 reads ANQGSEA. The CDR3 protein is CSVEEAGTGVRRLFF. The CDR3 DNA sequence: TGCAGCGTTGAAGAAGCCGGGACAGGGGTGAGGCGACTGTTTTTT.

V is TRBV7-3 and J is TRBJ2-1; the match to TRBD1 covers 11 bases. CDR1 and CDR2 from the germline V gene are SGHTA and FQGTGA. The CDR3 has 15 residues. Trimming took 4 bases from V and 5 from J; bases not matched to a gene: 4. The CDR3 spells CASSSGTGGNNEQFF. The CDR3 DNA reads TGTGCCAGCAGCTCCGGGACAGGGGGGAACAATGAGCAGTTCTTC.